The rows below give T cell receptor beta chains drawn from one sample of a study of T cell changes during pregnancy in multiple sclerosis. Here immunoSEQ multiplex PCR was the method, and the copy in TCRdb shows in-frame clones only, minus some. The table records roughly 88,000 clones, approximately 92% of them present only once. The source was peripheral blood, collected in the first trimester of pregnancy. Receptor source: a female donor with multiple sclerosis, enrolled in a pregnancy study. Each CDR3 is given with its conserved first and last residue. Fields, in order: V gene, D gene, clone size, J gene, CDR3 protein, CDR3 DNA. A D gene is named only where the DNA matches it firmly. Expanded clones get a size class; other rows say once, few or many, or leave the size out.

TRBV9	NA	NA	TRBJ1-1	CASSVRGGEPSEAFF	TGTGCCAGCAGCGTAAGGGGGGGCGAGCCGTCTGAAGCTTTCTTT
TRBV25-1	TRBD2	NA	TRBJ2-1	CASSREGRSYNEQFF	TGTGCCAGCAGCCGGGAGGGCCGATCCTACAATGAGCAGTTCTTC
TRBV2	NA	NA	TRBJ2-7	CASTRQAPYEQYF	TGTGCCAGCACCAGACAGGCTCCCTACGAGCAGTACTTC
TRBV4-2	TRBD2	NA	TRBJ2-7	CASSRGLAEMYEQYF	TGTGCCAGCAGCCGGGGACTAGCGGAAATGTACGAGCAGTACTTC
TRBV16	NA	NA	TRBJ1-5	CASSPRRAVGQPQHF	TGTGCCAGCAGCCCCCGGAGGGCTGTAGGGCAGCCCCAGCATTTT
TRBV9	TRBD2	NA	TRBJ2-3	CASSAGADTQYF	TGTGCCAGCTCGGCGGGGGCAGATACGCAGTATTTT
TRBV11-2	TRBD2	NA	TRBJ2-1	CASSPTSGPSYNEQFF	TGTGCCAGCAGTCCTACTAGCGGGCCCTCCTACAATGAGCAGTTCTTC
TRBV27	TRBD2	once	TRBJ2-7	CASSLEGSGRREQYF	TGTGCCAGCAGTTTAGAAGGAAGCGGGAGAAGAGAGCAGTACTTC
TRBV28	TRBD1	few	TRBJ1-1	CAGSGGLGTEAFF	TGTGCCGGCTCAGGGGGTTTAGGCACTGAAGCTTTCTTT
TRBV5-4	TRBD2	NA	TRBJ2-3	CASSPTLAGGQADTQYF	TGTGCCAGCAGCCCCACTTTAGCGGGAGGGCAGGCAGATACGCAGTATTTT
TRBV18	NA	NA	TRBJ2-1	CASSPGAAEVSSSYNEQFF	TGTGCCAGCTCCCCAGGAGCGGCCGAGGTCTCCAGCTCCTACAATGAGCAGTTCTTC
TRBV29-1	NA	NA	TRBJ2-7	CSVEEPGTSSYEQYF	TGCAGCGTTGAAGAACCCGGGACTTCCTCCTACGAGCAGTACTTC
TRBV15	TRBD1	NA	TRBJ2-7	CATSSLILGQDYEQYF	TGTGCCACCAGCAGTTTAATTTTGGGACAGGACTACGAGCAGTACTTC
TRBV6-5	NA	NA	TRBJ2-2	CASSYSTGGELFF	TGTGCCAGCAGTTACTCTACGGGCGGGGAGCTGTTTTTT
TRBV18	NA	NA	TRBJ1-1	CASSPKTGNTEAFF	TGTGCCAGCTCACCCAAGACAGGGAACACTGAAGCTTTCTTT
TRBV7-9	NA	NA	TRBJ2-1	CASSLSRGEQFF	TGTGCCAGCAGCTTAAGTCGAGGTGAGCAGTTCTTC
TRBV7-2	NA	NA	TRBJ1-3	CASSLESLSSSGNTIYF	TGTGCCAGCAGCTTAGAGTCTTTATCGAGTTCTGGAAACACCATATATTTT
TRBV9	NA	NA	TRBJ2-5	CASSVGGGATQYF	TGTGCCAGCAGCGTAGGGGGCGGGGCGACCCAGTACTTC
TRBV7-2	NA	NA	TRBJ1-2	CASSARILWGPGDYGYTF	TGTGCCAGCAGCGCCCGCATTTTGTGGGGCCCGGGGGACTATGGCTACACCTTC
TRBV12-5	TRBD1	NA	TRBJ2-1	CASGLGGTGLNEQFF	TGTGCTAGTGGTTTGGGAGGGACAGGGTTGAATGAGCAGTTCTTC
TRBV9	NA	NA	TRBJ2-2	CASSVGARGMAGELFF	TGTGCCAGCAGCGTAGGAGCGAGGGGGATGGCCGGGGAGCTGTTTTTT
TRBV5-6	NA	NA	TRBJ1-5	CASSLAGQPQHF	TGTGCCAGCAGCTTGGCCGGTCAGCCCCAGCATTTT
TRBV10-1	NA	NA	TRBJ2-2	CASSEQGGTGELFF	TGCGCCAGCAGTGAACAGGGAGGGACCGGGGAGCTGTTTTTT
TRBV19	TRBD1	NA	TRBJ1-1	CASSPRTGKAEAFF	TGTGCCAGTAGTCCTCGGACAGGGAAGGCTGAAGCTTTCTTT
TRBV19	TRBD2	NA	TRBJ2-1	CASGTGTSAAFF	TGTGCCAGTGGGACCGGGACTAGCGCTGCGTTCTTC
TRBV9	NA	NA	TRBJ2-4	CASSATSGTGEIQYF	TGTGCCAGCAGCGCCACTTCCGGGACGGGAGAAATTCAGTACTTC
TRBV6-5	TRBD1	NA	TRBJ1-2	CASTPTGGSYGYTF	TGTGCCAGCACCCCGACAGGGGGAAGTTATGGCTACACCTTC
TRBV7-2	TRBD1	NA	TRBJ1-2	CASSPKDRENYGYTF	TGTGCCAGCAGTCCCAAGGACAGGGAAAACTATGGCTACACCTTC
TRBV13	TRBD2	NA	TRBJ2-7	CASSLDTSGLYEQYF	TGTGCCAGCAGCTTAGACACTAGCGGACTCTACGAGCAGTACTTC
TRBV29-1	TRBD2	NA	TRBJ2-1	CSVEGTSGISYNEQFF	TGCAGCGTTGAGGGGACTAGCGGGATTTCCTACAATGAGCAGTTCTTC
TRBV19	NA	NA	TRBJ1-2	CASSTQWIYYTF	TGTGCCAGTAGTACACAGTGGATATACTACACCTTC
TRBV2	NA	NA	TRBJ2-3	CASPSGTDTQYF	TGTGCCAGCCCGTCAGGCACAGATACGCAGTATTTT
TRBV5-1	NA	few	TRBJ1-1	CASSLTEDEAFF	TGCGCCAGCAGCCTGACCGAGGATGAAGCTTTCTTT
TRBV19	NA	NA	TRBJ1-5	CASSIQTGMGQPQHF	TGTGCCAGTAGTATACAAACGGGGATGGGACAGCCCCAGCATTTT
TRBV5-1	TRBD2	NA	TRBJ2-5	CASSLGLAGELQETQYF	TGCGCCAGCAGCTTGGGTTTAGCGGGAGAGCTACAAGAGACCCAGTACTTC
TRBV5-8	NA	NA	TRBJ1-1	CASSLGTVMNTEAFF	TGTGCCAGCAGCTTGGGGACAGTCATGAACACTGAAGCTTTCTTT
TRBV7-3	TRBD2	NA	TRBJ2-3	CASSLTGTAGDWSDTQYF	TGTGCCAGCAGCTTAACGGGGACGGCGGGAGATTGGTCAGATACGCAGTATTTT
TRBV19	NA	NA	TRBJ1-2	CASAKAGVGYGYTF	TGTGCCAGTGCCAAGGCGGGGGTAGGCTATGGCTACACCTTC
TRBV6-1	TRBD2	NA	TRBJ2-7	CASGLAGSAYEQYF	TGTGCCAGCGGCCTAGCGGGCAGTGCCTACGAGCAGTACTTC
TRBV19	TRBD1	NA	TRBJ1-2	CASGPGQAFYGYTF	TGTGCCAGTGGACCGGGACAGGCTTTCTATGGCTACACCTTC
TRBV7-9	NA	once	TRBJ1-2	CASSLRDTHYGYTF	TGTGCCAGCAGCTTAAGGGACACCCACTATGGCTACACCTTC
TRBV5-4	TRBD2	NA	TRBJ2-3	CASSLRREQRTDTQYF	TGTGCCAGCAGCTTGCGGCGGGAGCAGCGCACAGATACGCAGTATTTT
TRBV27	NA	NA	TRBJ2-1	CASSFGNEYNEQFF	TGTGCCAGCAGTTTCGGGAACGAATACAATGAGCAGTTCTTC
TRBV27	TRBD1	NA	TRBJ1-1	CASKTGGGNTEAFF	TGTGCCAGCAAGACAGGGGGGGGGAACACTGAAGCTTTCTTT
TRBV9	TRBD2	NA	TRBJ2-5	CASSTRTSGRAWETQYF	TGTGCCAGCAGCACCCGGACTAGCGGGAGGGCTTGGGAGACCCAGTACTTC
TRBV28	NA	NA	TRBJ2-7	CASSLGQTYEQYF	TGTGCCAGCAGTTTAGGGCAGACCTACGAGCAGTACTTC
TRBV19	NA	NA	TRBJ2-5	CASSLRWRETQYF	TGTGCCAGTAGTTTGCGGTGGCGAGAGACCCAGTACTTC
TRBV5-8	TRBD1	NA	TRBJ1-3	CASSVKDRAPGNTIYF	TGTGCCAGCAGCGTAAAGGACAGGGCCCCTGGAAACACCATATATTTT
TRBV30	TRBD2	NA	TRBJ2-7	CAWSYPPGTRPYEQYF	TGTGCCTGGAGTTACCCGCCGGGGACTAGACCCTACGAGCAGTACTTC
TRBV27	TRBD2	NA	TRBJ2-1	CASSLLSSGGISSYNEQFF	TGTGCCAGCAGTTTATTGTCTAGCGGAGGAATCAGCTCCTACAATGAGCAGTTCTTC
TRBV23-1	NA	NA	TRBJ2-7	CASATGKDYEQYF	TGCGCCAGCGCTACAGGGAAAGACTACGAGCAGTACTTC
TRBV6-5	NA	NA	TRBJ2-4	CASSYSGQRAKNIQYF	TGTGCCAGCAGTTACTCCGGACAGCGCGCAAAAAACATTCAGTACTTC
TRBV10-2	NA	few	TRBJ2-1	CASSEGRGGEQFF	TGCGCCAGCAGTGAGGGGCGGGGAGGTGAGCAGTTCTTC
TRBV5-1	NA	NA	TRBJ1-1	CASSLSQGRNTEAFF	TGCGCCAGCAGCTTGTCACAGGGTAGGAACACTGAAGCTTTCTTT